The clone carrying this TCR beta chain was seen many times. No antigen is known for it. Researchers attached unique molecular identifiers to individual cDNA molecules. TCRdb re-called the 5' RACE reads through MiXCR, storing one row per CDR3 protein. The repertoire holds 40,000 to 45,000 distinct CDR3 sequences, with approximately 6.5% as singletons. The length of the CDR3 is 12 residues. Germline CDR1 reads SGHVS; CDR2 reads FNYEAQ. The V gene lost 5 bases and the J gene lost 6 bases, with 8 bases spanning the gap. This record comes from a study of early T cells in non-severe SARS-CoV-2 infection. Turning to the study itself: Alpha and beta chains were unpaired, from unsorted whole-blood bulk RNA.

Findings and caveats of the study: VDJdb-based annotation leaned toward anti-spike CD8 responses and missed private and CD4 specificities.

The origin of this receptor is an adult who was a healthcare worker with PCR-confirmed SARS-CoV-2 infection or an uninfected control (not recorded which). The chain uses TRBV7-6 and TRBJ2-1, with D uncertain. The sample consisted of whole blood, taken at baseline. The CDR3 coding sequence is TGTGCCAGCAGCCTCAATATCAATGAGCAGTTCTTC. It codes for CASSLNINEQFF.